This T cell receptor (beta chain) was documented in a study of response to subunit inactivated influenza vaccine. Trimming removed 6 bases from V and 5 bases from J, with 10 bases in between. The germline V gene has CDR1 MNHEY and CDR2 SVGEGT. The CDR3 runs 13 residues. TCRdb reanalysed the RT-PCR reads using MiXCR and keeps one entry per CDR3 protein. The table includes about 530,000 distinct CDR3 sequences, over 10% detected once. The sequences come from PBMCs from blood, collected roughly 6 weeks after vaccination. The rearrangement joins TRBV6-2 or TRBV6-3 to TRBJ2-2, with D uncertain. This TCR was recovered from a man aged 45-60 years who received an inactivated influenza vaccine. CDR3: CASSYIKTGELFF. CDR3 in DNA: TGTGCCAGCAGCTACATTAAAACCGGGGAGCTGTTTTTT.